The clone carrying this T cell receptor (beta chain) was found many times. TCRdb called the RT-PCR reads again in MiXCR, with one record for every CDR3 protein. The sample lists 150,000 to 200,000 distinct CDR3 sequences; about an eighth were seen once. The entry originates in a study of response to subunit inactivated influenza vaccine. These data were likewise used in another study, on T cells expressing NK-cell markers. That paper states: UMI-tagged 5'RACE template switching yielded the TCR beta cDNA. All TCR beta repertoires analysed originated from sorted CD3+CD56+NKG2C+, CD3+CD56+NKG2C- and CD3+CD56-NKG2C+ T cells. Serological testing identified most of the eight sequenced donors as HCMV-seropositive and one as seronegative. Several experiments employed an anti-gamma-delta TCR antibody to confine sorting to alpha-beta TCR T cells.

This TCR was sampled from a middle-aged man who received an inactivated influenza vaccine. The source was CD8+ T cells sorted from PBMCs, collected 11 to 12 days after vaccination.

The CDR3 reads CASSYSRTGGIEQYF. In DNA form, the CDR3 reads TGTGCCAGCAGTTACTCCAGGACAGGGGGCATCGAGCAGTACTTC. The chain joins TRBV6-5 to TRBJ2-7, with 11 bases identical to TRBD1. This CDR3 spans 15 amino acids. The germline gives CDR1 MNHEY, CDR2 SVGAGI. V trimming: 0 bases; J trimming: 6 bases; junction bases outside the gene matches: 4.